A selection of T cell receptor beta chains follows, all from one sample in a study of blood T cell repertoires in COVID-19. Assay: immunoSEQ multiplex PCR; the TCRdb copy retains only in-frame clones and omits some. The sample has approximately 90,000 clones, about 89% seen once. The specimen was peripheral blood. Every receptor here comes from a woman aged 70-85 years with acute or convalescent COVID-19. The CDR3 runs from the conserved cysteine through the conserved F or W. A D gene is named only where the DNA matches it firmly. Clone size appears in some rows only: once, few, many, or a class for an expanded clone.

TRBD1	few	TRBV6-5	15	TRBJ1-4	TGTGCCAGCAGCCCCGGACAGGGGACTAATGAAAAACTGTTTTTT	CASSPGQGTNEKLFF
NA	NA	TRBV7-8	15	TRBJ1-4	TGTGCCAGCAGCTTAGATCCAGATCACCTTCAAAAACTGTTTTTT	CASSLDPDHLQKLFF
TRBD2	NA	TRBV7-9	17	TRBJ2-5	TGTGCCAGCAGCACGGGTGGGCCTAGCGGGTTTCAAGAGACCCAGTACTTC	CASSTGGPSGFQETQYF
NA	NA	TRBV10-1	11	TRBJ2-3	TGCGCCAGCAGTTTCGCGCATACGCAGTATTTT	CASSFAHTQYF
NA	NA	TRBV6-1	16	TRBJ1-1	TGTGCCAGCAGTGCCCAGGGGTTCGTAATGAACACTGAAGCTTTCTTT	CASSAQGFVMNTEAFF
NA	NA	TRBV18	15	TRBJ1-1	TGTGCCAGCTCACCCCCAGGGGCCGGGAACACTGAAGCTTTCTTT	CASSPPGAGNTEAFF
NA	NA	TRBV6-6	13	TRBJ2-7	TGTGCCAGCAGTACCTTACAGGGAACCGAGCAGTACTTC	CASSTLQGTEQYF
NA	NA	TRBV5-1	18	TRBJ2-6	TGCGCCAGCAGCTTGTGGACAGCCGAGAGCTCTGGGGCCAACGTCCTGACTTTC	CASSLWTAESSGANVLTF
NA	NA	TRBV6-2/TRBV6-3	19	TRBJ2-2	TGTGCCAGCAGTTTCTCTCTGGGACAAGGACCAAGTAGGGGCGGGGAGCTGTTTTTT	CASSFSLGQGPSRGGELFF
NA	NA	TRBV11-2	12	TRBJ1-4	TGTGCCAGCAGCTTAGGAAGCGAAAAACTGTTTTTT	CASSLGSEKLFF
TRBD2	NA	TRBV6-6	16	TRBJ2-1	TGTGCCAGCAGCCCCTGGACTAGCGGGAGGGTCAATGAGCAGTTCTTC	CASSPWTSGRVNEQFF